This T cell receptor (beta chain) was captured by sequencing in a study of cytomegalovirus exposure and HLA in healthy donors. Study at large: A previous analysis identified fewer than 130 million unique TCR beta sequences derived from around 200 million T cells.

Concerning this clone: The antigen is not known.

Study-wide results and caveats: Presence/absence analysis assumed near-uniform sequencing depth across donors. Across HLA loci, a later analysis found differing TCR association rates, with DRB1 most and HLA-C fewest.

The PCR contained 60 Vbeta and 13 Jbeta primers. Produced via immunoSEQ multiplex PCR; TCRdb's table is partial and in-frame only. The sample contains about 140,000 clones, over 60% of which appear only once. CDR3 length equals 16 residues. Looked up from germline, CDR1 is SNHLY and CDR2 is FYNNEI. Trimming removed 4 bases at V and 3 bases at J, with 16 bases between. The chain uses TRBV2 and TRBJ2-1, with D maybe TRBD1 (6 bases). The sample taken for sequencing was PBMCs. This sequence was found in a man aged 25 to 40 in good health and CMV-seronegative. The CDR3 DNA sequence: TGTGCCAGCAGTGGTATGACAGGTCCCATCTACAATGAGCAGTTCTTC. It specifies CASSGMTGPIYNEQFF. Looking up the rest from reference TRBV2 and TRBJ2-1 gives the full variable domain: EPEVTQTPSHQVTQMGQEVILRCVPISNHLYFYWYRQILGQKVEFLVSFYNNEISEKSEIFDDQFSVERPDGSNFTLKIRSTKLEDSAMYFCASSGMTGPIYNEQFFGPGTRLTVL.